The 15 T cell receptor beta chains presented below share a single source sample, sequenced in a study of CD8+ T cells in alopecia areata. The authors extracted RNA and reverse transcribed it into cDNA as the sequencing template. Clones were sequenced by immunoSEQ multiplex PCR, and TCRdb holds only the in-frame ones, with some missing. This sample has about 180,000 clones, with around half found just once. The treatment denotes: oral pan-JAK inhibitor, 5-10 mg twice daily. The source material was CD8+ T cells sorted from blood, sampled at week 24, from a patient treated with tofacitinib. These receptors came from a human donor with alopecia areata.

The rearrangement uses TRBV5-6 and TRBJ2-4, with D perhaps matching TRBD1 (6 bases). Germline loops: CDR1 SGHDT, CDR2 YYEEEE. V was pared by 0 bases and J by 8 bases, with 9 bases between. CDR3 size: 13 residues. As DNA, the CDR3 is TGTGCCAGCAGCTTGGAGTCAGGGGACATTCAGTACTTC. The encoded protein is CASSLESGDIQYF.

The CDR3: CSVTVTEFSNQPQHF. The CDR3, as DNA: TGCAGCGTGACAGTGACCGAGTTTAGCAATCAGCCCCAGCATTTT. The chain is built from TRBV29-1 and TRBJ1-5; possibly TRBD1 for D (5 bases). CDR1 and CDR2 from the germline V gene are SQVTM and ANQGSEA. The CDR3 spans 15 residues. V lost 6 bases and J lost 0, with 15 bases in between.

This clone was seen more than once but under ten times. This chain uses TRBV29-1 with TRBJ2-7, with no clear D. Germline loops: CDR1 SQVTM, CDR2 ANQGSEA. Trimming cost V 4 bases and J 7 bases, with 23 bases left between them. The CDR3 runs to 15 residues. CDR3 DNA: TGCAGCGTTGTAGGAAGTCAGGTCAGCCCGAGGGAGCAGTACTTC. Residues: CSVVGSQVSPREQYF.

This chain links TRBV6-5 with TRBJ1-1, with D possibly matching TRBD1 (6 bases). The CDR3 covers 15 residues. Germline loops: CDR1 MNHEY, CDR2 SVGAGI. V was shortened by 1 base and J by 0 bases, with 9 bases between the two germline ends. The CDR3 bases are TGTGCCAGCAGTTACTTCCAGGGGATGAACACTGAAGCTTTCTTT. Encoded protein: CASSYFQGMNTEAFF.

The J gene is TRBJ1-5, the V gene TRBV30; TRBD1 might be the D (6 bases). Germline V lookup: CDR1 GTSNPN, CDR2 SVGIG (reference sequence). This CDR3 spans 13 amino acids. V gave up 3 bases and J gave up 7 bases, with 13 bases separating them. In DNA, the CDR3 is TGTGCCTGGAGCAGGGGCACGGGCCAGCCCCAGCATTTT. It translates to CAWSRGTGQPQHF. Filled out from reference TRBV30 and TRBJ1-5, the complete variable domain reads SQTIHQWPATLVQPVGSPLSLECTVEGTSNPNLYWYRQAAGRGLQLLFYSVGIGQISSEVPQNLSASRPQDRQFILSSKKLLLSDSGFYLCAWSRGTGQPQHFGDGTRLSIL.

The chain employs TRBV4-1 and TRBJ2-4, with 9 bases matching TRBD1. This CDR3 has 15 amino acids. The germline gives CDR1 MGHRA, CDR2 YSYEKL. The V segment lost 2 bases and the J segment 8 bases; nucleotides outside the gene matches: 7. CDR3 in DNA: TGCGCCAGCAGCCAATCCGGGACAGGGAAGGACATTCAGTACTTC. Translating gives CASSQSGTGKDIQYF.

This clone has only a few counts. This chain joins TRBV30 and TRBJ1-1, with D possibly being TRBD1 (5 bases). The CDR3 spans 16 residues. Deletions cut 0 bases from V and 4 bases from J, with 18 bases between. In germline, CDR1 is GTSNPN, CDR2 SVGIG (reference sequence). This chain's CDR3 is CAWSVTPRQLGTEAFF. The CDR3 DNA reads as TGTGCCTGGAGTGTAACCCCGAGACAGCTCGGCACTGAAGCTTTCTTT.

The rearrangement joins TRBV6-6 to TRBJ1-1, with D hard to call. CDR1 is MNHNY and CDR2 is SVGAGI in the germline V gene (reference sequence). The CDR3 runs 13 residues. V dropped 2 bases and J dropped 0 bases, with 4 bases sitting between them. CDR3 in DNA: TGTGCCAGCAGTTACACAATGAACACTGAAGCTTTCTTT. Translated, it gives CASSYTMNTEAFF.

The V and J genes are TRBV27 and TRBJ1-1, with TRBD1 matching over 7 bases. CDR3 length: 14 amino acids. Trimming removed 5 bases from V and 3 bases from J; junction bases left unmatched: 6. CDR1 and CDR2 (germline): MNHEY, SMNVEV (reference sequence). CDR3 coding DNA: TGTGCCAGCAGTCGCACAGGGGAGGACACTGAAGCTTTCTTT. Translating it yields CASSRTGEDTEAFF.

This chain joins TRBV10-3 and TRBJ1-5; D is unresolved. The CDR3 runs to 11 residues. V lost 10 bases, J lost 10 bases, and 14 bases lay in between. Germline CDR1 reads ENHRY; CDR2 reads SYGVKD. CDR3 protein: CATTSQLPQHF. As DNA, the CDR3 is TGTGCCACCACCAGCCAGCTACCCCAGCATTTT.

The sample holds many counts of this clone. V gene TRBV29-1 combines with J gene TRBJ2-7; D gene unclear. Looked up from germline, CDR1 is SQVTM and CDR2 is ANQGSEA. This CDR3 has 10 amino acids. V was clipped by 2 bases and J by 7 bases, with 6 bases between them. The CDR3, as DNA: TGCAGCGTTGAATACGGGGAGCAGTACTTC. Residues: CSVEYGEQYF.

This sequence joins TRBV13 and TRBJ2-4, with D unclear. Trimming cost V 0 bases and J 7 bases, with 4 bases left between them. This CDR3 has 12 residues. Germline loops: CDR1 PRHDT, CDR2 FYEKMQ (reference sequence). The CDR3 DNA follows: TGTGCCAGCAGCTTAGGCTGGAACATTCAGTACTTC. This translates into CASSLGWNIQYF.

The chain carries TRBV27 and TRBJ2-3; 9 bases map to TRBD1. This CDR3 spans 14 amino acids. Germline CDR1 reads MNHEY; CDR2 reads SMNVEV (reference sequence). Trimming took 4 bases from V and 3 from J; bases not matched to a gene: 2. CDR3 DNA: TGTGCCAGCAGTTGGGACAGGGAGACAGATACGCAGTATTTT. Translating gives CASSWDRETDTQYF.

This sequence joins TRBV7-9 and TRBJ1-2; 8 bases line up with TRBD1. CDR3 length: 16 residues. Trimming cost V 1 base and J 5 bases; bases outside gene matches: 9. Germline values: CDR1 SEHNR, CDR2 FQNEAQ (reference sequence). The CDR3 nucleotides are TGTGCCAGCAGCTTAGTTTCGGGTACAGGGGGATATGGCTACACCTTC. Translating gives CASSLVSGTGGYGYTF.

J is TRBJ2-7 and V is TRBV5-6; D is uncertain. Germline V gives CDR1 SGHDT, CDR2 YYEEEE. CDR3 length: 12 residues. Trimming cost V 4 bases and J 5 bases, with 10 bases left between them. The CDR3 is CASSPSIHEQYF. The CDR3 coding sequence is TGTGCCAGCAGCCCCAGCATCCACGAGCAGTACTTC.